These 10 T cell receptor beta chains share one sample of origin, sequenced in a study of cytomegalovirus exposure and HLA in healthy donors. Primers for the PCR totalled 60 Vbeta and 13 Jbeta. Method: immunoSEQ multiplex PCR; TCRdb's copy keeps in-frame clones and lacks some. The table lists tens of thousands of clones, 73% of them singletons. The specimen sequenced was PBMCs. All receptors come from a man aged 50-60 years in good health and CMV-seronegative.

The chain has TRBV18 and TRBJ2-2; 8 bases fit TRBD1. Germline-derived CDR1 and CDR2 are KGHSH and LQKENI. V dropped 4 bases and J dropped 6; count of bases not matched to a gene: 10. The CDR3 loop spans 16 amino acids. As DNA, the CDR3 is TGTGCCAGCTCACTTGGACAGGGAAGCGCTGCCGGGGAGCTGTTTTTT. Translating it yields CASSLGQGSAAGELFF.

CDR3: CASSAGTGKETQYF. The CDR3 DNA reads as TGTGCCAGCAGTGCCGGGACAGGGAAAGAGACCCAGTACTTC. The chain recombines TRBV7-9 with TRBJ2-5, with 9 bases that match TRBD1. Germline assignment: CDR1 SEHNR and CDR2 FQNEAQ (reference sequence). Losses at the gene ends were 6 bases for V and 3 bases for J; bases not matched to a gene: 5. This CDR3 has 14 amino acids.

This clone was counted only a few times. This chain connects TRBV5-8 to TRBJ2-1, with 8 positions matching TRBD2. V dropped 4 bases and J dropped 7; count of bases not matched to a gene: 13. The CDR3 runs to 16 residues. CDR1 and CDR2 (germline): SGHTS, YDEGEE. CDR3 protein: CASSAMAGGGENEQFF. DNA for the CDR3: TGTGCCAGCAGCGCCATGGCGGGGGGCGGGGAGAATGAGCAGTTCTTC.

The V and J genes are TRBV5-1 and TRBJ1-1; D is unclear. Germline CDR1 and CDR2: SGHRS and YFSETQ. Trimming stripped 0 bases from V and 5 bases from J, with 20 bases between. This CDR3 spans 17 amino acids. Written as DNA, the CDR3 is TGCGCCAGCAGCTTGGAGGGAGGCAACGCGCAAAGGACTGAAGCTTTCTTT. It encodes CASSLEGGNAQRTEAFF.

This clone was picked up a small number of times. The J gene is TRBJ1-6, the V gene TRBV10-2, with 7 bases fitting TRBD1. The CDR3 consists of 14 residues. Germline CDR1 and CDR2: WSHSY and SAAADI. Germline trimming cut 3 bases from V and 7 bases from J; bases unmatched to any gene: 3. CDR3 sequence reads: CASSETGVNSPLHF. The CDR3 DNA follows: TGCGCCAGCAGTGAAACAGGGGTAAATTCACCCCTCCACTTT.

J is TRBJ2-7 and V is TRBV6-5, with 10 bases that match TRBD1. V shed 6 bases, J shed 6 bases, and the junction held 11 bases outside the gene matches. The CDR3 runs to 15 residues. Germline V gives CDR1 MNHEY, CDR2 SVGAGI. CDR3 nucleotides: TGTGCCAGCAGACTCTGGGGACAGGGGTCCGGCGAGCAGTACTTC. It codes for CASRLWGQGSGEQYF.

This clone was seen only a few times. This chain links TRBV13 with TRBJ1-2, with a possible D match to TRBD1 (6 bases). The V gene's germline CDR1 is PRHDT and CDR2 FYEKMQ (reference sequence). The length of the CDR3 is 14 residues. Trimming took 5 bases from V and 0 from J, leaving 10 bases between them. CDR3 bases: TGTGCCAGCAGCCCCCGGACAGCTAACTATGGCTACACCTTC. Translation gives CASSPRTANYGYTF.

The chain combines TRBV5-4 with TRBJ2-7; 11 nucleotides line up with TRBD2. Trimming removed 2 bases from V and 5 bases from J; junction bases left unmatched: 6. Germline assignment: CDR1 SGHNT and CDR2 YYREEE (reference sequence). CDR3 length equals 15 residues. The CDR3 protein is CASSFAGTSGDEQYF. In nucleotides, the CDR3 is TGTGCCAGCAGCTTCGCCGGGACTAGCGGAGACGAGCAGTACTTC.

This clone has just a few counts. In DNA form, the CDR3 reads TGTGCCAGCAGAGAAACAGGGGGCACTGAAGCTTTCTTT. Amino acids: CASRETGGTEAFF. The chain recombines TRBV6-1 with TRBJ1-1; 8 bases agree with TRBD1. The trim removed 6 bases at V and 4 bases at J, leaving 4 bases unmatched. Germline CDR1 and CDR2: MNHNS and SASEGT. The CDR3 is made up of 13 amino acids.

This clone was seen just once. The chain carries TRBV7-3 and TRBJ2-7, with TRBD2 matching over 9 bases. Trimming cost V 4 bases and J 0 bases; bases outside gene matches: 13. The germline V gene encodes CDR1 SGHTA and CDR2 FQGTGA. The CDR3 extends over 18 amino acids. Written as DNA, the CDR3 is TGTGCCAGCAGCTCCGGCGGTAGCGGGGGCCACAGCTCCTACGAGCAGTACTTC. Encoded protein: CASSSGGSGGHSSYEQYF.